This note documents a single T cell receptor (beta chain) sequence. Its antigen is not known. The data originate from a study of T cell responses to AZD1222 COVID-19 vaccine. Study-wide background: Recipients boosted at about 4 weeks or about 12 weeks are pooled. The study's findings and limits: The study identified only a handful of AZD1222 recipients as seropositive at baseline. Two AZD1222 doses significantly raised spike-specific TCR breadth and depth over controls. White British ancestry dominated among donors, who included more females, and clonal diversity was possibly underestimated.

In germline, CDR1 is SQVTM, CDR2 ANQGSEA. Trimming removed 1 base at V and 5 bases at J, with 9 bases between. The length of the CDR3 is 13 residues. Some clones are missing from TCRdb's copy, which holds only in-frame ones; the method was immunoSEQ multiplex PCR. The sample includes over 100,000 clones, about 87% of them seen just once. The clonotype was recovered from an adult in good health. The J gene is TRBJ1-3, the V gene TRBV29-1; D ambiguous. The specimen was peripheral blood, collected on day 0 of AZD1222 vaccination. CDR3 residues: CSVEAPGRNTIYF. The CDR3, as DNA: TGCAGCGTTGAAGCGCCAGGTAGAAACACCATATATTTT.